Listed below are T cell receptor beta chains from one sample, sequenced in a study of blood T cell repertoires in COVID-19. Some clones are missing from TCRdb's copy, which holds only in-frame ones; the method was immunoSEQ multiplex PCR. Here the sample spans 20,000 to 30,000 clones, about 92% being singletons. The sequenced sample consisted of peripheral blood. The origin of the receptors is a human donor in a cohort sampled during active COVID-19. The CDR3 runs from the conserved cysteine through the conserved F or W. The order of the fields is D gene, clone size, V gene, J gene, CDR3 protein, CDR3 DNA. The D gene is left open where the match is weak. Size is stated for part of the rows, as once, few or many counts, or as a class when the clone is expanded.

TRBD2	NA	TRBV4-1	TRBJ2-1	CASSPRLAGVVNEQFF	TGCGCCAGCAGCCCTAGACTAGCGGGAGTCGTGAATGAGCAGTTCTTC
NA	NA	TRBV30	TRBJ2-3	CAWSRGPDTQYF	TGTGCCTGGAGCCGCGGCCCAGATACGCAGTATTTT
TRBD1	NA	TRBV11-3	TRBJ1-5	CASSLTGADQPQHF	TGTGCCAGCAGCTTGACAGGGGCGGATCAGCCCCAGCATTTT
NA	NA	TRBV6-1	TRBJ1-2	CASSEQGRGYTF	TGTGCCAGCAGTGAACAGGGTAGAGGCTACACCTTC
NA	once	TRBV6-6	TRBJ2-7	CASSPIAYEQYF	TGTGCCAGCAGTCCCATAGCCTACGAGCAGTACTTC
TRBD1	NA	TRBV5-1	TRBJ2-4	CASSSGTGGLAKNIQYF	TGCGCCAGCAGCTCCGGGACAGGGGGACTAGCCAAAAACATTCAGTACTTC
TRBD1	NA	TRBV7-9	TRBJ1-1	CASSKTGGNTEAFF	TGTGCCAGCAGCAAAACAGGGGGGAACACTGAAGCTTTCTTT
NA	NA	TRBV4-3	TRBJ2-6	CASSQDRVSGANVLTF	TGCGCCAGCAGCCAAGATCGAGTCTCTGGGGCCAACGTCCTGACTTTC
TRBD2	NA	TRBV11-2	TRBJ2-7	CASRLQLAGGRLNEQYF	TGTGCCAGCAGATTGCAACTAGCGGGAGGAAGGCTCAACGAGCAGTACTTC
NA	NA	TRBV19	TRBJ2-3	CASSISGGHTDTQYF	TGTGCCAGTAGTATCTCGGGCGGACACACAGATACGCAGTATTTT
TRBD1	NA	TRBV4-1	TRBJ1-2	CASSREQGKLDGYTF	TGCGCCAGCAGCCGAGAACAGGGGAAACTGGATGGCTACACCTTC
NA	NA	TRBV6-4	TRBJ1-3	CASSPSGSGNTIYF	TGTGCCAGCAGCCCCTCGGGCTCTGGAAACACCATATATTTT
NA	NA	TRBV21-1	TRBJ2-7	CASRTKTSEQYF	TGTGCCAGTAGGACAAAAACCTCCGAGCAGTACTTC
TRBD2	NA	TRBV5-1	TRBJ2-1	CASSRGTSGRSYNEQFF	TGCGCCAGCAGCCGGGGAACTAGCGGGAGATCTTACAATGAGCAGTTCTTC
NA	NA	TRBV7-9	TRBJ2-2	CASKSLGGTGELFF	TGTGCCAGCAAGTCTCTTGGAGGCACCGGGGAGCTGTTTTTT
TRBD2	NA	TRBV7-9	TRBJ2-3	CASSLKGTSGGTDTQYF	TGTGCCAGCAGCCTAAAGGGGACTAGCGGAGGCACAGATACGCAGTATTTT
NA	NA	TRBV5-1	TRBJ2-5	CASSLGEGEAETQYF	TGCGCCAGCAGCTTGGGAGAGGGAGAGGCAGAGACCCAGTACTTC
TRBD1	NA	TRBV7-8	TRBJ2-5	CASSLGHEGGRGGTQYF	TGTGCCAGCAGCTTAGGTCACGAAGGGGGCAGGGGTGGGACCCAGTACTTC
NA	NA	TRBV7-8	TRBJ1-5	CASSQLARGDQPQHF	TGTGCCAGCAGCCAACTCGCCCGGGGGGATCAGCCCCAGCATTTT
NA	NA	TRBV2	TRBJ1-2	CASSEWQGNGYTF	TGTGCCAGCAGTGAATGGCAGGGGAATGGCTACACCTTC
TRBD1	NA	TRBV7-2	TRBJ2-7	CASSTRQGVGEQYF	TGTGCCAGCAGCACTCGACAGGGGGTAGGGGAGCAGTACTTC
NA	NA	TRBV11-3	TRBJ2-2	CVSSKPGLDTGELFF	TGTGTCAGCAGCAAACCGGGACTTGACACCGGGGAGCTGTTTTTT
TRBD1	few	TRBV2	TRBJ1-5	CASIVDRARNQPQHF	TGTGCCAGCATTGTAGACAGGGCGAGAAATCAGCCCCAGCATTTT
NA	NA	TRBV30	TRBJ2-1	CAWNGEYNEQFF	TGTGCCTGGAACGGGGAATACAATGAGCAGTTCTTC
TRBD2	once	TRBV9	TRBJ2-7	CASSSQREGINEQYF	TGTGCCAGCAGCTCCCAGCGGGAGGGGATCAACGAGCAGTACTTC
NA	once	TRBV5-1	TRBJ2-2	CASSLEGNTGELFF	TGCGCCAGCAGCTTAGAGGGAAACACCGGGGAGCTGTTTTTT
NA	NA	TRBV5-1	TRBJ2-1	CASSLAAASYNEQFF	TGCGCCAGCAGCTTGGCGGCGGCTTCCTACAATGAGCAGTTCTTC
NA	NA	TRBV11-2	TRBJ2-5	CASSLDRVPPQYF	TGTGCCAGCAGCTTAGATCGGGTCCCCCCCCAGTACTTC
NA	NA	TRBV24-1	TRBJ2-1	CATSDRFDRLVF	TGTGCCACCAGTGATAGATTCGACAGGCTGGTCTTC
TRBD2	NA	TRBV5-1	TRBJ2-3	CASSRRPTSGVSTDTQYF	TGCGCCAGCAGCCGCCGACCGACTAGCGGGGTCAGCACAGATACGCAGTATTTT
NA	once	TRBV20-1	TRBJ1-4	CSASSGVAGEKLFF	TGCAGTGCTAGTTCCGGGGTAGCTGGTGAAAAACTGTTTTTT
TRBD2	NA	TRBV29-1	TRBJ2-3	CSVTGTSAGDTQYF	TGCAGCGTAACCGGGACTAGCGCGGGTGATACGCAGTATTTT
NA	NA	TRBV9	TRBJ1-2	CASSIGQLYTF	TGTGCCAGCAGTATCGGACAGCTCTACACCTTC
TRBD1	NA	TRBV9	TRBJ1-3	CASSVRTGHTAGNTIYF	TGTGCCAGCAGCGTCCGGACAGGGCATACAGCCGGAAACACCATATATTTT
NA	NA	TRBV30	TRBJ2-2	CAWSTISVWTGELFF	TGTGCCTGGAGTACTATTAGCGTATGGACCGGGGAGCTGTTTTTT
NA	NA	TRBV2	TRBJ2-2	CASRRDSPGELFF	TGTGCCAGCAGGCGCGACAGTCCGGGGGAGCTGTTTTTT
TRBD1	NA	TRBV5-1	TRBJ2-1	CASSRGTGTRGEQFF	TGCGCCAGCAGCAGAGGGACAGGGACACGAGGTGAGCAGTTCTTC
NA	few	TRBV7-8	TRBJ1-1	CASSLVDISNTEAFF	TGTGCCAGCAGCTTAGTTGACATCAGTAACACTGAAGCTTTCTTT
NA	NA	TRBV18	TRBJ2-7	CASSPDRYEQYF	TGTGCCAGCTCACCGGACAGATACGAGCAGTACTTC
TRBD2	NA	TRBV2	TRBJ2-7	CASSDPGQPGLAEYEQYF	TGTGCCAGCAGTGATCCCGGACAGCCGGGACTAGCGGAATACGAGCAGTACTTC
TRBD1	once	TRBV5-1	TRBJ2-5	CASSLGQGKETQYF	TGCGCCAGCAGCTTGGGACAGGGCAAAGAGACCCAGTACTTC
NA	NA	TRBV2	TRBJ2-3	CATKGGGRHPTDTQYF	TGTGCCACCAAAGGGGGGGGGAGACACCCCACAGATACGCAGTATTTT
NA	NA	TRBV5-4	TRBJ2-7	CASSSRDEQYF	TGTGCCAGCAGCTCGAGGGACGAGCAGTACTTC
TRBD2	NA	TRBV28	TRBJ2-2	CASSMTSGRTGELFF	TGTGCCAGCAGTATGACTAGCGGGAGGACCGGGGAGCTGTTTTTT
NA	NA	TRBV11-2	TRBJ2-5	CASSLVGQFQETQYF	TGTGCCAGCAGCTTAGTCGGACAGTTCCAAGAGACCCAGTACTTC
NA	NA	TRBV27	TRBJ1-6	CASSSAGSYNSPLHF	TGTGCCAGCAGTTCTGCAGGCTCCTATAATTCACCCCTCCACTTT
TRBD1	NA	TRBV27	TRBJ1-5	CASSTLGTVNQPQHF	TGTGCCAGCAGTACCCTAGGGACAGTCAATCAGCCCCAGCATTTT
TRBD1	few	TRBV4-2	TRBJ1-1	CASSQLTGGATEAFF	TGTGCCAGCAGCCAACTCACAGGGGGTGCGACTGAAGCTTTCTTT
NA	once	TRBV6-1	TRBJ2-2	CASSEGVPPNTGELFF	TGTGCCAGCAGTGAGGGAGTACCCCCGAACACCGGGGAGCTGTTTTTT
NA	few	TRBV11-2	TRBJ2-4	CASSLGVGGRGLAKNIQYF	TGTGCCAGCAGCTTAGGTGTGGGGGGAAGGGGGCTCGCCAAAAACATTCAGTACTTC
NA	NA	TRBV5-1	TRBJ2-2	CASSLALGRKNTGELFF	TGCGCCAGCAGCTTGGCCCTAGGCAGAAAGAACACCGGGGAGCTGTTTTTT
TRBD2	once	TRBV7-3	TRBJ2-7	CASSLLAGGSLPYEQYF	TGTGCCAGCAGCTTACTAGCGGGGGGGTCTCTACCCTACGAGCAGTACTTC
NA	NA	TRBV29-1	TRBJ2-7	CSVETILPYEQYF	TGCAGCGTCGAGACTATTCTCCCCTACGAGCAGTACTTC
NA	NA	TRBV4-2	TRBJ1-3	CASSAQGRSGNTIYF	TGTGCCAGCAGCGCCCAAGGCAGGTCTGGAAACACCATATATTTT
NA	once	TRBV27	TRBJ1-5	CASSLSPGFGQPQHF	TGTGCCAGCAGTTTAAGTCCGGGTTTTGGTCAGCCCCAGCATTTT
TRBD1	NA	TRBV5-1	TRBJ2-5	CASSLVPDRGETQYF	TGCGCCAGCAGCTTGGTCCCCGACAGGGGTGAGACCCAGTACTTC
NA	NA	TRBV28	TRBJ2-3	CASNFPGDTDTQYF	TGTGCCAGCAACTTTCCAGGGGACACAGATACGCAGTATTTT
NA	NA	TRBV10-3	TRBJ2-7	CAISESNYEQYF	TGTGCCATCAGTGAGTCTAACTACGAGCAGTACTTC
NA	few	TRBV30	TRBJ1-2	CACSPQGYGYTF	TGTGCCTGCTCCCCTCAGGGCTATGGCTACACCTTC